One TCR beta chain is described in this entry. Its antigen target is currently unknown. Base qualities are not recorded, but no much larger clone differs from it by a single base. CDR1 and CDR2 are read off the germline V gene as MNHNS and SASEGT. V is pared back by 5 bases and J by 4 bases, with 15 bases lying between the germline termini. Including the terminal cysteine and phenylalanine, the CDR3 comprises 14 residues. Just the 42-base CDR3 DNA is kept, in frame starting at base 1. The data derive from a study of blood T cells in healthy people across ages (dated by TCRdb to the mid-2010s). Turning to the overall study: In model experiments, roughly one uniquely barcoded TCR beta cDNA molecule per two T cells was captured by template switching. The study analyzed two additional independent replicas of 1 million unique cDNA reads from the same blood draw for two donors, one aged 18 to 29 and one aged 80 or older. Using deep sequencing normalized with unique cDNA molecular identifiers, the study measured how TCR beta repertoire diversity changes with age. The donors were divided into four age groups: young (average about 16 years), middle-aged (approximately 42), aged (about 61) and long-lived (about 90). To avoid experimental bias, donors of different ages were spread randomly across the sequencing lanes. The full study reports these points: As age increased, observed TCR beta diversity per million T cells dropped in a roughly linear way, and a significant reduction was already evident by age about 36. Because donor CMV infection status was unknown, age-related changes in expanded clonotypes were potentially confounded. Observed TCR beta diversity correlated strongly with the percentage of naive T cells measured by flow cytometry. Compared with the aged group, the long-lived group had more naive CD4+ T cells, fewer expanded clones and increased TCR diversity, suggesting age selection. Since profiling was done on bulk unsorted PBMCs, naive and antigen-experienced compartments could not be conclusively compared. Estimates of total diversity based on one million sequenced T cells were considered lower bounds and underestimates.

Systemically healthy Caucasian individuals from Russia, 39 in total and aged roughly 6 to 100 years, were included as donors. Each donor gave ten milliliters of peripheral blood, collected into EDTA-treated Vacutainer tubes. Ficoll-Paque density-gradient centrifugation was used to isolate PBMCs, with at least 6 million obtained per sample. Total RNA, at least 5 micrograms per sample, was extracted from PBMCs with Trizol reagent. The percentages of naive CD45RAhigh/CD27high T cells were determined by flow cytometry on a PBMC aliquot from every donor. The protocol used for the library was 5' RACE. Data came from an Illumina HiSeq 2500. The second PCR ran for about 6 to 12 cycles and used a J-beta primer mix along with a sample-barcoded 5' primer. A template-switch 5' adaptor carrying 12 random nucleotides introduced a unique molecular identifier onto each TCR beta cDNA molecule. At least 3 million CDR3-containing paired-end reads were obtained from each sample. All of the RNA was converted into first-strand cDNA using the Mint cDNA synthesis kit, with a TRBC-specific oligonucleotide serving as the primer. Following uracil-DNA glycosylase treatment, a first 18-cycle PCR with universal primers M1SS and BC2_uni_R was performed on all cDNA. The study's processing was this. For normalization, 1 million high-quality reads, each with a distinct molecular identifier, were randomly selected from each sample. Reads with shared molecular identifiers were discarded instead of being binned into consensus sequences. MiTCR, run with a Q25 quality threshold and the strictest error-elimination algorithm, handled CDR3 identification, clonotype clustering and error correction. A nonparametric unseen species model using Euler transformation provided a lower-bound estimate of total TCR beta diversity. TCRdb applied fastp at Q25 and MiXCR to the public reads, then kept only in-frame beta chains. Every entry covers one CDR3 protein and lists the most common genes and DNA from its rows. The V and J calls come from TCRdb's annotation, not from the publication. The sample data list some 920,000 distinct CDR3 sequences, and roughly 51% of these were observed just once. Roughly a fifth of the sample is held by the ten biggest clonotypes.

The TCR sequence derives from a woman aged 55-75 years in good health. The chain is assembled from TRBV6-1 and TRBJ2-7, with TRBD2 tentatively as D gene (5 bases match). The specimen sequenced was blood. Here the CDR3 is given as CASSPRGDQYEQYF. The nucleotide sequence reads as follows: TGTGCCAGCAGTCCCCGGGGAGATCAGTACGAGCAGTACTTC.